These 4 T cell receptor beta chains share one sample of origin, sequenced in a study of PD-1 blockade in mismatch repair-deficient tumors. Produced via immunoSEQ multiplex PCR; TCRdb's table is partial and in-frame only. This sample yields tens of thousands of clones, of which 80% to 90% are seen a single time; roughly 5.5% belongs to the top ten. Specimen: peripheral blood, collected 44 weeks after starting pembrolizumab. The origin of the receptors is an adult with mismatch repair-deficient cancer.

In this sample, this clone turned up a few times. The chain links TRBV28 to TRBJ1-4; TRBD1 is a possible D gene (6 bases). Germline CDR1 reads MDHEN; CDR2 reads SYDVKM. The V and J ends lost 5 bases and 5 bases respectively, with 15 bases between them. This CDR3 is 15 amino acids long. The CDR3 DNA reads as TGTGCCAGCAGTGCTACAGGGTTGGGGAATGAAAAACTGTTTTTT. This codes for CASSATGLGNEKLFF. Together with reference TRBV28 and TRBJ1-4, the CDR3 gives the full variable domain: DVKVTQSSRYLVKRTGEKVFLECVQDMDHENMFWYRQDPGLGLRLIYFSYDVKMKEKGDIPEGYSVSREKKERFSLILESASTNQTSMYLCASSATGLGNEKLFFGSGTQLSVL.

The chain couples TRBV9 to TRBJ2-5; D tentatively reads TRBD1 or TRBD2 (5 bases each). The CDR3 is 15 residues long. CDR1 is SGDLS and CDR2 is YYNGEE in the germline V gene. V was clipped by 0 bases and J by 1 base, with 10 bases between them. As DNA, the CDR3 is TGTGCCAGCAGCGTAGCCCCCGGGGCCCAAGAGACCCAGTACTTC. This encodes CASSVAPGAQETQYF.

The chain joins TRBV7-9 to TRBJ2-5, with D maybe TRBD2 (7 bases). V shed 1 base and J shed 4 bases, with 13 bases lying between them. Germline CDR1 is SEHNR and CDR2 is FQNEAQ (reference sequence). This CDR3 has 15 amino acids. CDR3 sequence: CASSLDFRGGETQYF. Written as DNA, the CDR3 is TGTGCCAGCAGCTTAGATTTTAGGGGGGGAGAGACCCAGTACTTC.

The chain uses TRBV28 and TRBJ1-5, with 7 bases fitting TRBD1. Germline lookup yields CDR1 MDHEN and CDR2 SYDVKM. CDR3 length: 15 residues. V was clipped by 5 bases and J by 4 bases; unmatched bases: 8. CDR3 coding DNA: TGTGCCAGCAGTCTTGGACAGGTTAGGAATCAGCCCCAGCATTTT. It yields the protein CASSLGQVRNQPQHF.